A single sample is the source of the 5 T cell receptor beta chains below, sequenced in a study of blood T cell repertoires in COVID-19. TCRdb's copy holds only in-frame clones and misses some; the assay was immunoSEQ multiplex PCR. Of 310,000 or so clones listed, approximately 90% are singletons. Material: PBMCs or T cells enriched from blood (not recorded which). Receptors originate from a young woman who had recovered from COVID-19.

The V call is TRBV18, the J call TRBJ2-7; possible D gene TRBD2, 5 bases. Trimming cost V 3 bases and J 0 bases, with 9 bases left between them. This CDR3 region has 14 residues. Per the germline V gene, CDR1 is KGHSH and CDR2 is LQKENI. CDR3: CASSPGVSSYEQYF. CDR3 sequence (DNA): TGTGCCAGCTCACCCGGGGTAAGCTCCTACGAGCAGTACTTC. The full variable domain, rest sourced from reference TRBV18 and TRBJ2-7, is NAGVMQNPRHLVRRRGQEARLRCSPMKGHSHVYWYRQLPEEGLKFMVYLQKENIIDESGMPKERFSAEFPKEGPSILRIQQVVRGDSAAYFCASSPGVSSYEQYFGPGTRLTVT.

The chain uses TRBV7-9 and TRBJ1-1; no clear D gene. The CDR3 has 15 amino acids. V dropped 1 base and J dropped 0 bases, with 9 bases sitting between them. The germline gives CDR1 SEHNR, CDR2 FQNEAQ (reference sequence). The CDR3, as DNA: TGTGCCAGCAGCTTAGGAGCGGGAATGAACACTGAAGCTTTCTTT. Translation: CASSLGAGMNTEAFF.

This rearrangement joins TRBV6-5 to TRBJ2-7, with 12 bases aligning to TRBD1. V lost 6 bases to trimming and J lost 3 bases; unmatched junction nucleotides: 3. The length of the CDR3 is 14 residues. Germline CDR1 is MNHEY and CDR2 is SVGAGI. The CDR3 bases are TGTGCCAGCAGGGGACAGGGGGCGATCTACGAGCAGTACTTC. Translation: CASRGQGAIYEQYF.

This sequence joins TRBV2 and TRBJ1-2; 10 bases match TRBD1. This CDR3 has 16 residues. Germline loops: CDR1 SNHLY, CDR2 FYNNEI. V shed 8 bases and J 2 bases; nucleotides not matched to a gene: 11. The CDR3 loop is CASLRDRGLRNYGYTF. The CDR3 DNA follows: TGTGCCAGCCTGCGCGACAGGGGGCTTAGGAACTATGGCTACACCTTC.

The gene calls are TRBV5-8 and TRBJ1-2; TRBD1 is a possible D gene (5 bases). The CDR3 contains 13 residues. Looked up from germline, CDR1 is SGHTS and CDR2 is YDEGEE. The V gene lost 3 bases and the J gene lost 4 bases, with 10 bases spanning the gap. CDR3 nucleotides: TGTGCCAGCAGCTGGGGGGGAGGCTATGGCTACACCTTC. This translates into CASSWGGGYGYTF. Using reference TRBV5-8 and TRBJ1-2 for the parts outside the CDR3, the full variable domain is EAGVTQSPTHLIKTRGQQATLRCSPISGHTSVYWYQQALGLGLQFLLWYDEGEERNRGNFPPRFSGRQFPNYSSELNVNALELEDSALYLCASSWGGGYGYTFGSGTRLTVV.